This paragraph reports one T cell receptor (beta chain). What it binds is unknown. Generated by immunoSEQ multiplex PCR, the TCRdb table keeps only in-frame clones and is missing some. The sample shows approximately 150,000 clones, around nine tenths of them seen only once. The record originates from a study of T cell responses to AZD1222 COVID-19 vaccine. On the study more broadly: Doses given second, at about 4 or about 12 weeks, were pooled.

The V end was cut by 7 bases, the J end by 1 base, with 9 bases between. The CDR3 loop spans 12 amino acids. Germline CDR1 is SQVTM and CDR2 is ANQGSEA. Regarding the study as a whole: Donors skewed white British and female; clonal diversity was possibly underestimated. Among AZD1222 vaccinees, only 6 or 7 were seropositive at baseline. Targeting of unmutated variant regions was reportedly seen in nearly half of spike-specific TCRs.

The origin of this receptor is an adult in good health. Sample: peripheral blood, taken on day 0 of AZD1222 vaccination. The chain combines TRBV29-1 with TRBJ2-3; no firm D call. As DNA, the CDR3 is TGCAGCGACCGTCTAGGCACAGATACGCAGTATTTT. It codes for CSDRLGTDTQYF.